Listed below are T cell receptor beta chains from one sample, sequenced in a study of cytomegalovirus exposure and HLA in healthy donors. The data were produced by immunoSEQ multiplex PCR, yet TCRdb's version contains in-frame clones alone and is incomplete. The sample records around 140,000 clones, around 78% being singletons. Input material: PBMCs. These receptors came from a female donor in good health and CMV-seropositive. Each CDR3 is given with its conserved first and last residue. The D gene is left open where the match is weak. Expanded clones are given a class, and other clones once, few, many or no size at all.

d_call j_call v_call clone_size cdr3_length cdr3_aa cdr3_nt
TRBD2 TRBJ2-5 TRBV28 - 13 CASTEAGRGTQYF TGTGCCAGTACCGAAGCGGGAAGGGGGACCCAGTACTTC
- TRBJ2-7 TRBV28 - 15 CASSPVGGLPGEQYF TGTGCCAGCAGCCCGGTGGGAGGACTACCGGGGGAGCAGTACTTC
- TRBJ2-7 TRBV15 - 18 CATSRDRIRQGTTYEQYF TGTGCCACCAGCAGAGATAGAATAAGGCAGGGGACCACCTACGAGCAGTACTTC
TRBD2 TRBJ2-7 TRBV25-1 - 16 CASSETSGRHSYEQYF TGTGCCAGCAGTGAGACCAGCGGGAGGCACTCCTACGAGCAGTACTTC
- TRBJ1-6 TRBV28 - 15 CASSRSWTIQSPLHF TGTGCCAGCAGCCGTTCCTGGACAATCCAATCACCCCTCCACTTT
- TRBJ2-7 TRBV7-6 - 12 CASSPSSYEQYF TGTGCCAGCAGTCCTAGCTCCTACGAGCAGTACTTC
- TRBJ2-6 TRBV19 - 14 CASSSGAGANVLTF TGTGCCAGTAGCTCAGGGGCTGGGGCCAACGTCCTGACTTTC
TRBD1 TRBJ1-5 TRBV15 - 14 CATSRYRGPQPQHF TGTGCCACCAGCAGATACAGGGGGCCCCAGCCCCAGCATTTT
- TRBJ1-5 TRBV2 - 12 CASSRRNQPQHF TGTGCCAGCAGTAGGAGAAATCAGCCCCAGCATTTT
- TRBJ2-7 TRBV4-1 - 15 CASSQEITSPAEQYF TGCGCCAGCAGCCAAGAAATAACTAGTCCCGCCGAGCAGTACTTC
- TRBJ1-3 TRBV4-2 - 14 CASSHTGAGNTIYF TGTGCCAGCAGCCATACGGGAGCTGGAAACACCATATATTTT
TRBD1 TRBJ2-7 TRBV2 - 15 CASSETQVTGVEQYF TGTGCCAGCAGTGAAACCCAGGTGACAGGGGTCGAGCAGTACTTC
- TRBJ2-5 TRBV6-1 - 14 CASSRAEGQETQYF TGTGCCAGCTCGAGGGCGGAAGGTCAAGAGACCCAGTACTTC
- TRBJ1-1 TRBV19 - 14 CASSIKTPNTEAFF TGTGCCAGTAGTATTAAAACACCGAACACTGAAGCTTTCTTT
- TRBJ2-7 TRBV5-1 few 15 CASSLVSDRSYEQYF TGCGCCAGCAGCTTGGTGTCGGACAGATCCTACGAGCAGTACTTC
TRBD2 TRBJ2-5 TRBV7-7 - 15 CASSLGLAGVETQYF TGTGCCAGCAGCCTGGGACTAGCGGGAGTAGAGACCCAGTACTTC
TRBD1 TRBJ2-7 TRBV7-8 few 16 CASSFSGAGGNDEQYF TGTGCCAGCAGCTTCAGCGGAGCAGGGGGCAACGACGAGCAGTACTTC